This T cell receptor (beta chain) was captured by sequencing in a study of blood T cell repertoires in COVID-19. Study summary: Specimens from acute and convalescent COVID-19 originated in the United States, Italy and Spain. T cells, B-cell-depleted T cells, or PBMCs supplied cDNA or gDNA.

Germline V CDR1 and CDR2: SNHLY, FYNNEI. The V and J ends lost 4 bases and 4 bases, in that order; junction bases with no gene match: 3. The CDR3 sequence is 14 residues long. In the original workflow: Amplifying reference gene primers gave estimates of nucleated cell counts. Clones were sequenced by immunoSEQ multiplex PCR, and TCRdb holds only the in-frame ones, with some missing. The V and J calls and clone size come from that table; D and trimming were worked out from the DNA. The data show about 53,000 clones, approximately 91% seen once. V and J are TRBV2 and TRBJ2-7, with 11 bases fitting TRBD1. Material: peripheral blood. The clonotype was recovered from a human donor in a cohort sampled during active COVID-19. For the CDR3, the DNA is TGTGCCAGCAGTGTAGGACAGGGGGCGTACGAGCAGTACTTC. As protein: CASSVGQGAYEQYF.